This T cell receptor beta chain was documented in a study of Ad26.COV2.S vaccination and SARS-CoV-2 variants. Study details: Ad26.COV2.S given intramuscularly, once or twice 56 days apart.

Treatment specified: around 19 received Ad26.COV2.S at low or high dose, single or two shots; 5 received placebo; per-sample allocation not given. The investigators took samples on day 63 after the first vaccine or placebo injection. Participants' vaccine, an Ad26 vector, delivered Wuhan-strain SARS-CoV-2 spike. The CDR3 length is 15 residues. The J segment lost 1 base and the V segment lost 4 bases, leaving 3 bases of the junction unmatched. Per germline, CDR1 LGHNA and CDR2 YNFKEQ. The table came from immunoSEQ multiplex PCR; TCRdb's copy has only in-frame clones and leaves some out. The sample shows 400,000 to 450,000 clones, 90% of them seen only once.

The sample here was peripheral blood, taken in a trial of Ad26.COV2.S vaccine versus placebo. This chain joins TRBV4-2 and TRBJ2-1; 8 bases map to TRBD2. This clonotype originated in a person between 18 and 65 years old who received the Ad26.COV2.S COVID-19 vaccine or a placebo. The CDR3 here is CASSLLAESYNEQFF. CDR3 DNA: TGTGCCAGCAGCCTACTAGCGGAATCCTACAATGAGCAGTTCTTC.